This paragraph covers one T cell receptor (beta chain) sequence. This specimen comes from a study of cytomegalovirus exposure and HLA in healthy donors. The CDR3 is 17 amino acids. Germline V gene sequence: CDR1 SGHRS, CDR2 YFSETQ. V was pared by 2 bases and J by 5 bases, with 9 bases of the junction left unmatched. Amplification used 60 Vbeta primers and 13 Jbeta primers. TCRdb keeps only in-frame clones here, not all; method: immunoSEQ multiplex PCR. The sample shows more than 100,000 clones, around 76% of them seen only once. J is TRBJ2-5 and V is TRBV5-1, with 13 bases that match TRBD2. The sample consisted of PBMCs. This TCR derives from a man in his fifties or sixties in good health and CMV-seropositive. The CDR3 sequence is CASSFGTSGRALETQYF. CDR3 in DNA: TGCGCCAGCAGCTTTGGTACTAGCGGGAGGGCCCTCGAGACCCAGTACTTC. The whole variable domain, remainder taken from reference TRBV5-1 and TRBJ2-5, is KAGVTQTPRYLIKTRGQQVTLSCSPISGHRSVSWYQQTPGQGLQFLFEYFSETQRNKGNFPGRFSGRQFSNSRSEMNVSTLELGDSALYLCASSFGTSGRALETQYFGPGTRLLVL.